This T cell receptor (beta chain) is drawn from a study of blood T cells in healthy people across ages. General study points: Researchers deemed the diversity estimates from one million T cells underestimates.

A J-beta primer mix and a sample-barcoded 5' primer were used in a second PCR of roughly 7 to 12 cycles. Using its own MiXCR run on the 5' RACE reads, TCRdb lists one record per CDR3 protein. The sample gives approximately 960,000 distinct CDR3 sequences, almost 30% of which show up once; 10% is in the top ten. This clonotype has just one count. As yet, its antigen is unknown. Separately, the same data were catalogued under a study of T cells of mothers and their children. That work states: M1S, a second-PCR primer, added sample barcodes and 2-4 random nucleotides.

The sequenced sample consisted of blood. The origin of this receptor is a middle-aged woman in good health.

CDR3 amino acids: CASSQDPASGGGNNEQFF. The CDR3 coding sequence is TGTGCCAGCAGCCAAGATCCCGCTAGCGGGGGGGGAAACAATGAGCAGTTCTTC. This chain joins TRBV3-1 and TRBJ2-1, with 12 bases lining up with TRBD2. The CDR3 has 18 amino acids. J gave up 5 bases and V 0 bases, and 8 bases lay outside the gene matches. CDR1 and CDR2 from the germline V gene are LGHDT and YNNKEL (reference sequence).